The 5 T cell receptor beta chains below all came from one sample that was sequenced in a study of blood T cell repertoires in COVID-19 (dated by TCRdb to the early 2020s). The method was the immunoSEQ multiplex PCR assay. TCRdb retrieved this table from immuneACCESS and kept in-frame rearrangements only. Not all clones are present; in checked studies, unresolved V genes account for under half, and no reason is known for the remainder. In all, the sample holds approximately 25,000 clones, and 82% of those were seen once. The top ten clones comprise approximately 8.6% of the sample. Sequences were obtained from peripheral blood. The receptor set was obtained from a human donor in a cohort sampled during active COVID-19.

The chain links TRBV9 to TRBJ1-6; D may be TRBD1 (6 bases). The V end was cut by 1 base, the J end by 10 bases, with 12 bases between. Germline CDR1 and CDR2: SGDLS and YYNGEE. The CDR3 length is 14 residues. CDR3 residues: CASSVKGEGSPLHF. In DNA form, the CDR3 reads TGTGCCAGCAGCGTAAAGGGGGAAGGGTCACCCCTCCACTTT.

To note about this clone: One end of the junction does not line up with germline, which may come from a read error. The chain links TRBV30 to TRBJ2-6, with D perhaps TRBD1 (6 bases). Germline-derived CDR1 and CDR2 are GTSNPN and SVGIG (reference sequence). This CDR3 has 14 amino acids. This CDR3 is CARRGGSGANVLTF. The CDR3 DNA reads TGTGCCCGGAGAGGGGGCTCTGGGGCCAACGTCCTGACTTTC.

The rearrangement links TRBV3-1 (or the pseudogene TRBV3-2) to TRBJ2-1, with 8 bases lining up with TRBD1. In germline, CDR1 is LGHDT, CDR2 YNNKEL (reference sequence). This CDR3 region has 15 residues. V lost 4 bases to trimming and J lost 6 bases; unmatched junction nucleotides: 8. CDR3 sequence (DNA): TGTGCCAGCAGCCTCCCGGACAGGGATATCAATGAGCAGTTCTTC. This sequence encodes CASSLPDRDINEQFF.

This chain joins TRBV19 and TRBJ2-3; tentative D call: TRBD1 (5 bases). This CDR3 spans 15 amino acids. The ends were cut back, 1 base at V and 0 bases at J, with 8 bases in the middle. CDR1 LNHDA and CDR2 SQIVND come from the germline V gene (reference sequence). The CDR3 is CASSIVQESTDTQYF. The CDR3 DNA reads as TGTGCCAGTAGTATAGTACAGGAAAGCACAGATACGCAGTATTTT.

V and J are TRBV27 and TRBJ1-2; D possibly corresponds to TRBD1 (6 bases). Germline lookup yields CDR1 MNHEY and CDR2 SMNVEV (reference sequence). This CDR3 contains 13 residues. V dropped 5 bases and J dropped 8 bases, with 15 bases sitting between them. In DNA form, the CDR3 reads TGTGCCAGCAGTCCAGAGGGGGTGCGGGGCTACACCTTC. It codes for CASSPEGVRGYTF.